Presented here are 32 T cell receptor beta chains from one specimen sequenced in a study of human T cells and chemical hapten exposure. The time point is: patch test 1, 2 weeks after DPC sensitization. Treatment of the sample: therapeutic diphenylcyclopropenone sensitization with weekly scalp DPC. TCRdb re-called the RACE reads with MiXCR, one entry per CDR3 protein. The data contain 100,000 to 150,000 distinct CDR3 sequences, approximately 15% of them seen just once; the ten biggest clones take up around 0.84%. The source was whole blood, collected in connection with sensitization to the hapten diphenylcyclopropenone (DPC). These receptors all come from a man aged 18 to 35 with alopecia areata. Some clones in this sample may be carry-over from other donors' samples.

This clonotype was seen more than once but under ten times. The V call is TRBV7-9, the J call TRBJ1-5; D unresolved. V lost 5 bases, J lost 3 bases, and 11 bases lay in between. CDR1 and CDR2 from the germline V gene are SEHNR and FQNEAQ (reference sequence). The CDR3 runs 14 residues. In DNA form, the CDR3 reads TGTGCCAGCAGCCAAGGACGCCTCAATCAGCCCCAGCATTTT. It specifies CASSQGRLNQPQHF.

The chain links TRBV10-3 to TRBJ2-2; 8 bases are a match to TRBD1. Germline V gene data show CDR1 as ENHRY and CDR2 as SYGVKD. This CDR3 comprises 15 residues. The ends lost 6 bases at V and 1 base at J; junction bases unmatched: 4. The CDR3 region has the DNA TGTGCCATCAGCGCCGGGACAGGGAACACCGGGGAGCTGTTTTTT. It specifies CAISAGTGNTGELFF.

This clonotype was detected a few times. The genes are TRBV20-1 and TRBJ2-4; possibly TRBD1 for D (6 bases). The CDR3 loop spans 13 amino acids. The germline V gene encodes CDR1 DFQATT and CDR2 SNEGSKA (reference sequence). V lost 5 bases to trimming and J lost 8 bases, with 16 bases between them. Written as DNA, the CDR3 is TGCAGTGCTTTTGACAGGTCGTGGGACATTCAGTACTTC. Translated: CSAFDRSWDIQYF.

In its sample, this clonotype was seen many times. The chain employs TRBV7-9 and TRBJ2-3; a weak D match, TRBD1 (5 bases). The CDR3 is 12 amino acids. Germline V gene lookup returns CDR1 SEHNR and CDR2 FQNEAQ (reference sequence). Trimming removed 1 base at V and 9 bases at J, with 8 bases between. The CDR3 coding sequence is TGTGCCAGCAGCTTAGATGGGGCCACGCAGTATTTT. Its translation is CASSLDGATQYF.

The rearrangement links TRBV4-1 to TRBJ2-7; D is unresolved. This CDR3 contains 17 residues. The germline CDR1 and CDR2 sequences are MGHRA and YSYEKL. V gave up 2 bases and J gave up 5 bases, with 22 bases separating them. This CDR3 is CASSQTLTSPDPDEQYF. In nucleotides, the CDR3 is TGCGCCAGCAGCCAAACTCTAACCTCGCCAGACCCAGACGAGCAGTACTTC.

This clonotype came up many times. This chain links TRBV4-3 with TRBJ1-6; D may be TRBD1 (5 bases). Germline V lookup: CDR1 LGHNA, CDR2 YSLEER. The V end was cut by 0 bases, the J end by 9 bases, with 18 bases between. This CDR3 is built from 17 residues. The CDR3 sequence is CASSQELAGLSSSPLHF. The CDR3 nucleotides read TGCGCCAGCAGCCAAGAACTAGCAGGGTTGTCTAGTTCACCCCTCCACTTT.

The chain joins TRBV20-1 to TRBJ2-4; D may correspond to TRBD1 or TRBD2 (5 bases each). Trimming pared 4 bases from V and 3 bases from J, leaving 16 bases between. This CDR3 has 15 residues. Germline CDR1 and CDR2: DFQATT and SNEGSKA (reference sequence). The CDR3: CSATRDPGSKNIQYF. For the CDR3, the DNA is TGCAGTGCTACCCGGGACCCTGGGAGCAAAAACATTCAGTACTTC.

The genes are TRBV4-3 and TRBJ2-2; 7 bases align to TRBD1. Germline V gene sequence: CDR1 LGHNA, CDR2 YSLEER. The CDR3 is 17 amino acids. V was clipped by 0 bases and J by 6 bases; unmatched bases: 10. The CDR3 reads CASSQDTAGTASGELFF. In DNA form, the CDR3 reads TGCGCCAGCAGCCAAGATACCGCCGGGACAGCCTCCGGGGAGCTGTTTTTT.

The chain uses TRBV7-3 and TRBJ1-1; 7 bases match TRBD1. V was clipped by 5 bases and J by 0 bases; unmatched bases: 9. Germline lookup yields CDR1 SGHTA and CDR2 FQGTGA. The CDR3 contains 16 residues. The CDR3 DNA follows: TGTGCCAGCAGCCCCTCAGGGGGTGAAATGAACACTGAAGCTTTCTTT. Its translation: CASSPSGGEMNTEAFF.

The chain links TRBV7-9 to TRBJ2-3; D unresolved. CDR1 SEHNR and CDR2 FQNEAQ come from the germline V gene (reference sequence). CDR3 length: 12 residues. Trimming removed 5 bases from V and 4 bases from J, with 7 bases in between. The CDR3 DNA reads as TGTGCCAGCAGCCCTAGGGCAGATACGCAGTATTTT. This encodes CASSPRADTQYF.

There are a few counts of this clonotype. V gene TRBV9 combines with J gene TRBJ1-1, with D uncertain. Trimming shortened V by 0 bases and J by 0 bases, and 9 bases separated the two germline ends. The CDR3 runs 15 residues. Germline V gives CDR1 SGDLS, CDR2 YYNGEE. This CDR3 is CASSVESAMNTEAFF. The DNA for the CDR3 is TGTGCCAGCAGCGTAGAGAGTGCCATGAACACTGAAGCTTTCTTT.

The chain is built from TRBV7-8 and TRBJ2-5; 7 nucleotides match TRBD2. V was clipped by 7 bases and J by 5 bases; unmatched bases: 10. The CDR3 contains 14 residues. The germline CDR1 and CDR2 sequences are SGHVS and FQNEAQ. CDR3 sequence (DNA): TGTGCCAGCACTTTCCGAGGTAGCGGGGAGACCCAGTACTTC. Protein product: CASTFRGSGETQYF.

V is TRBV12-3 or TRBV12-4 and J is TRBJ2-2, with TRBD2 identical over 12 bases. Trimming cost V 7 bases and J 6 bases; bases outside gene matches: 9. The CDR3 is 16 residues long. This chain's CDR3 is CASIATSGGYPGELFF. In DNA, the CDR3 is TGTGCCAGCATTGCCACTAGCGGGGGGTACCCCGGGGAGCTGTTTTTT.

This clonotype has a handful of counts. CDR3 sequence: CASSQVGTWGADSPLHF. The CDR3 bases are TGTGCCAGCAGCCAAGTAGGCACCTGGGGAGCCGATTCACCCCTCCACTTT. The chain carries TRBV3-1 and TRBJ1-6; D uncertain. The CDR3 runs 17 residues. V dropped 1 base and J dropped 8 bases, with 18 bases sitting between them. Germline loops: CDR1 LGHDT, CDR2 YNNKEL (reference sequence).

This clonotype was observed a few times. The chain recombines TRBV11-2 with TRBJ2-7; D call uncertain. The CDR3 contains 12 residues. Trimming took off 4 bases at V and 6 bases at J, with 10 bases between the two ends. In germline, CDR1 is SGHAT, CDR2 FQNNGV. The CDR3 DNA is TGTGCCAGCAGCTCAACCATGGGCGAGCAGTACGTC. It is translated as CASSSTMGEQYV.

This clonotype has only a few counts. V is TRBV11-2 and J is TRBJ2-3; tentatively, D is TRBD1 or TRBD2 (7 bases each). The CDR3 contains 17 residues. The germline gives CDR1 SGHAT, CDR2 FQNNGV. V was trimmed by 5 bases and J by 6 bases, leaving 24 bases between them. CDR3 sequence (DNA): TGTGCCAGCAGCCGCGAGACAGGGAGGGGGATCCGGGATACGCAGTATTTT. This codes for CASSRETGRGIRDTQYF. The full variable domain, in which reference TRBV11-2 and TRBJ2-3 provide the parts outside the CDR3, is EAGVAQSPRYKIIEKRQSVAFWCNPISGHATLYWYQQILGQGPKLLIQFQNNGVVDDSQLPKDRFSAERLKGVDSTLKIQPAKLEDSAVYLCASSRETGRGIRDTQYFGPGTRLTVL.

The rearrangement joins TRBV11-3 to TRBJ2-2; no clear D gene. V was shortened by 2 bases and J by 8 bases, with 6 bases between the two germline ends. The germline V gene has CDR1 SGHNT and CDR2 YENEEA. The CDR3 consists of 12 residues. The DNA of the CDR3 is TGTGCCAGCAGCTTAAGGTCGGGGGAGCTGTTTTTT. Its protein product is CASSLRSGELFF.

The CDR3, as DNA: TGTGCCAGCAGACTAGACCAGGGTAATGAAAAACTGTTTTTT. Amino acids: CASRLDQGNEKLFF. This chain connects TRBV6-5 to TRBJ1-4; TRBD1 is a possible D gene (5 bases). V was shortened by 6 bases and J by 4 bases, with 12 bases between the two germline ends. The CDR3 covers 14 residues. CDR1 and CDR2 (germline): MNHEY, SVGAGI.

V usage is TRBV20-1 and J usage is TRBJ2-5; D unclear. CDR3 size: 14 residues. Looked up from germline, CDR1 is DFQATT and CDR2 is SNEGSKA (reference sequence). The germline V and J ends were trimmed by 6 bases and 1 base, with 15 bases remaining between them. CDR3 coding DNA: TGCAGTGCCCCAGATGCATCCAGCCAAGAGACCCAGTACTTC. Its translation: CSAPDASSQETQYF.

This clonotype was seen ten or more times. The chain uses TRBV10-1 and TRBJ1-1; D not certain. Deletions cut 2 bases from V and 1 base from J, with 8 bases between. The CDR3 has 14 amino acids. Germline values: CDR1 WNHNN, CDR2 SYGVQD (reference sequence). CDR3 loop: CASSEAGENTEAFF. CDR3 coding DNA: TGCGCCAGCAGTGAGGCCGGGGAGAACACTGAAGCTTTCTTT.

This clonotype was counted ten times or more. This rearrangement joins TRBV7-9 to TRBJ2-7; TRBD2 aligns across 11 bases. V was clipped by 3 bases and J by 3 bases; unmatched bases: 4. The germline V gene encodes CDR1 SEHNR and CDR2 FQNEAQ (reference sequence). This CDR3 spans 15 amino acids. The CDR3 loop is CASSFPSGGIYEQYF. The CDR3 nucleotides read TGTGCCAGCAGCTTTCCTAGCGGGGGGATCTACGAGCAGTACTTC. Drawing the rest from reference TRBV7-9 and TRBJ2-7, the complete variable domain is DTGVSQNPRHKITKRGQNVTFRCDPISEHNRLYWYRQTLGQGPEFLTYFQNEAQLEKSRLLSDRFSAERPKGSFSTLEIQRTEQGDSAMYLCASSFPSGGIYEQYFGPGTRLTVT.

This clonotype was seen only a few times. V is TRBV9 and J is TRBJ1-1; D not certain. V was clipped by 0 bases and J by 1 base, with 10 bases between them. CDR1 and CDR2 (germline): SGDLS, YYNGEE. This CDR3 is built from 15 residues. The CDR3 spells CASSVDGRRNTEAFF. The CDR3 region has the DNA TGTGCCAGCAGCGTAGACGGACGGAGGAACACTGAAGCTTTCTTT.

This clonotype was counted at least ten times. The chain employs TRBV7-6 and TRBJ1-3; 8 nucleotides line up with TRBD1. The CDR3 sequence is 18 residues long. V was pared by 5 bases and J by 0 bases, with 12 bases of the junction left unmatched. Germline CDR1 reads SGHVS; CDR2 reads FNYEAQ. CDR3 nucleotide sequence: TGTGCCAGCAGCACCGGACCTCTACAGGGGGACTCTGGAAACACCATATATTTT. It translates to CASSTGPLQGDSGNTIYF.

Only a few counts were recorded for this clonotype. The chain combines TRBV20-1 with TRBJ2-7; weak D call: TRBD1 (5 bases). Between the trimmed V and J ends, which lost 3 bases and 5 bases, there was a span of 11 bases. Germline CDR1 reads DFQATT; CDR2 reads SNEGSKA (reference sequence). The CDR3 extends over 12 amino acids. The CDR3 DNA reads TGCAGTGCTAGCCAGTCAGGGAACGAGCAGTACGTC. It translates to CSASQSGNEQYV.

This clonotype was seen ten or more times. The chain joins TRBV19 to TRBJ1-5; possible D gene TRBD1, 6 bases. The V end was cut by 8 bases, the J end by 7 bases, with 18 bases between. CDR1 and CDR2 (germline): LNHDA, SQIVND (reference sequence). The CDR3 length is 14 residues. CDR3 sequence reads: CASLGGGFGQPQHF. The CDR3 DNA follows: TGTGCCAGTTTGGGTGGGGGCTTCGGGCAGCCCCAGCATTTT.

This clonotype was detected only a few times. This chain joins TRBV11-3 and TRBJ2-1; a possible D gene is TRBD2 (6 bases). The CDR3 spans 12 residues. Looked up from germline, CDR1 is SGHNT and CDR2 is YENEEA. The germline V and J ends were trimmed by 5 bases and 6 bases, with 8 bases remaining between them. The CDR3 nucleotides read TGTGCCAGCAGCCGCGGGACCAATGAGCAGTTCTTC. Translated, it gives CASSRGTNEQFF.

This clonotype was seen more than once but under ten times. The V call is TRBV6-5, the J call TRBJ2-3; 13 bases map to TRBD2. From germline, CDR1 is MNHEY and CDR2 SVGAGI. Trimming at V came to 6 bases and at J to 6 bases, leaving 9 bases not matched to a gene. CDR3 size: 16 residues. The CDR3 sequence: CASSPLAGGHRDTQYF. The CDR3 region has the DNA TGTGCCAGCAGCCCACTAGCGGGGGGGCACAGGGATACGCAGTATTTT.

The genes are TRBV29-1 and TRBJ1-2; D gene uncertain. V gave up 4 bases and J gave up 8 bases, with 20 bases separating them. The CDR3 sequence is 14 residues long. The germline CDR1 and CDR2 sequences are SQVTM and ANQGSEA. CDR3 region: CSVGDRTRPGGYTF. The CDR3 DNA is TGCAGCGTTGGTGACCGCACGCGCCCAGGAGGCTACACCTTC.

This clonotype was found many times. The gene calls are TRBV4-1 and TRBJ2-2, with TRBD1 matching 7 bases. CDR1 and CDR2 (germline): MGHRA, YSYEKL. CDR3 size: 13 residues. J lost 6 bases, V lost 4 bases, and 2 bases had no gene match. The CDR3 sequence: CASSPGGSGELFF. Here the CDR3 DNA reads TGCGCCAGCAGCCCAGGGGGTTCCGGGGAGCTGTTTTTT.

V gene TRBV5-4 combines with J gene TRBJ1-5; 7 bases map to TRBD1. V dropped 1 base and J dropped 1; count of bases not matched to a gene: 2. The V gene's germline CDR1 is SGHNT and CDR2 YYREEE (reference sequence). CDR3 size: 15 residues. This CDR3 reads CASSLRGRSNQPQHF. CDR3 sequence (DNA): TGTGCCAGCAGCTTGAGGGGGCGAAGCAATCAGCCCCAGCATTTT.

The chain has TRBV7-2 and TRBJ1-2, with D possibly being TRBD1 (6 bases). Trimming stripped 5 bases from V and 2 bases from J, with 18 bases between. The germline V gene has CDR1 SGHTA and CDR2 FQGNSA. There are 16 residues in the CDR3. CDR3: CASSPRRWGPNYGYTF. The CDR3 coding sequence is TGTGCCAGCAGCCCCCGACGCTGGGGGCCCAACTATGGCTACACCTTC.

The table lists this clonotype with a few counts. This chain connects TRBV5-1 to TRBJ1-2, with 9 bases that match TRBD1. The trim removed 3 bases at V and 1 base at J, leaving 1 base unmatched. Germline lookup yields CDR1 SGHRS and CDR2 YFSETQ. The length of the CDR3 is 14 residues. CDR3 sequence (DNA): TGCGCCAGCAGCTCGACAGGGGGTAACTATGGCTACACCTTC. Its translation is CASSSTGGNYGYTF.